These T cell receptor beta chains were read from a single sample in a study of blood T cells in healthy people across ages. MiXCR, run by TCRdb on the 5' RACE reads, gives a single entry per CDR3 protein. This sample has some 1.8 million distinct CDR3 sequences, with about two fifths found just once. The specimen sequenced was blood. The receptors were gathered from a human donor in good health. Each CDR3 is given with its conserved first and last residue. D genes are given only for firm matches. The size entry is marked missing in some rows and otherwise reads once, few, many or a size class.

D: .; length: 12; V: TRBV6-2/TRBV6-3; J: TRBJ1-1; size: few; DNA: TGTGCCAGCAGACGGCCCGGGACTGAAGCTTTCTTT; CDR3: CASRRPGTEAFF
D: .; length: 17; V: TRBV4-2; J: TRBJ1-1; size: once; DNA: TGTGCCAGCAGCCAAGGATCGCAGGGCAGAGAAAACACTGAAGCTTTCTTT; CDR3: CASSQGSQGRENTEAFF
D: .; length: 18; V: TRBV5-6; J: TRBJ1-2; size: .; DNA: TGTGCCAGCAGCCGTGCAGCGTCCCTGCGTCAAGGGAACTATGGCTACACCTTC; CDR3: CASSRAASLRQGNYGYTF
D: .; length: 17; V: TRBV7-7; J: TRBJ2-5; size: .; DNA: TGTGCTAGCAGTAAAACCAGGACAGCCAACGTTCAAGAGACCCAGTACTTC; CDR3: CASSKTRTANVQETQYF
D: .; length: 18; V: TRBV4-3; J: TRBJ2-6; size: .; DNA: TGCGCCAGCAGCCAAGCACCGACTATGGTATCTGGGGCCAACGTCCTGACTTTC; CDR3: CASSQAPTMVSGANVLTF
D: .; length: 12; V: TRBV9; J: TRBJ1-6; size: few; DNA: TGTGCCAGCAGCGTAGAGGGCCGACCCCTCCACTTT; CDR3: CASSVEGRPLHF
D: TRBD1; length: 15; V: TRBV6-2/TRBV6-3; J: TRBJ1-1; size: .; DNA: TGTGCCAGCAGCCAGACAGGGGGCGTGAACACTGAAGCTTTCTTT; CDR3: CASSQTGGVNTEAFF
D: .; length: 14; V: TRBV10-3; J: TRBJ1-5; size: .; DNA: TGTGCCACAGAGCAGAGCCATAGCAATCAGCCCCAGCATTTT; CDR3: CATEQSHSNQPQHF
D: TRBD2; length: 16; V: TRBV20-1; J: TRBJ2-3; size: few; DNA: TGCAGTGCTAGAATCTTGCGCGGGGGGGCTACAGATACGCAGTATTTT; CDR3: CSARILRGGATDTQYF
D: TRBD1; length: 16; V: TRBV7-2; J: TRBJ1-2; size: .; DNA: TGTGCCAGCAGCTTAGCCTCTACCGGGACAGGTTATGGCTACACCTTC; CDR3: CASSLASTGTGYGYTF
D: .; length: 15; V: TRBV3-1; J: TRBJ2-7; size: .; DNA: TGTGCCAGCAGCCAGGGTTCACAGACGAACTACGAGCAGTACTTC; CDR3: CASSQGSQTNYEQYF
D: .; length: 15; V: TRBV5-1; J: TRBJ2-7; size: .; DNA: TGCGCCAGCAGCTTTTATGAGGGGGGGCGATCCGAGCAGTACTTC; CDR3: CASSFYEGGRSEQYF
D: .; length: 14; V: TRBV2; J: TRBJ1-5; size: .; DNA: TGTGCCAGCAGATGCGACGGTAGCAATCAGCCCCAGCATTTT; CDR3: CASRCDGSNQPQHF
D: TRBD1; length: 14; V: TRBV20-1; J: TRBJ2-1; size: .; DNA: TGCAGTGTCGGACCGGGACAGGGCTTGGGTGAGCAGTTCTTC; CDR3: CSVGPGQGLGEQFF
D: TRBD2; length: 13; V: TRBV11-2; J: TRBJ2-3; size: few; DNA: TGTGCCAGCAACCGGGGGGGGCGCGATACGCAGTATTTT; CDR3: CASNRGGRDTQYF
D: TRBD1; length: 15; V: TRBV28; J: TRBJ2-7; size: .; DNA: TGTGCCAGCAGTTTTCGGGACAGGGGCTACTACGAGCAGTACTTC; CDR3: CASSFRDRGYYEQYF
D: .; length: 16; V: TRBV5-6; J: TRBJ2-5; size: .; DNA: TGTGCCAGCAGCCCCCCGGTGATCTTGGATGAAGAGGCCCAGTACTTC; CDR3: CASSPPVILDEEAQYF
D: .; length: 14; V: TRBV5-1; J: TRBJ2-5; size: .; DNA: TGCGCCAGCAGCTTAGTACCGGACCAAGAGACCCAGTACTTC; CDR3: CASSLVPDQETQYF
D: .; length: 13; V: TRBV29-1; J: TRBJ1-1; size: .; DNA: TGCAGCGTTGAAGGACTTCTCCACACTGAAGCTTTCTTT; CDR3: CSVEGLLHTEAFF
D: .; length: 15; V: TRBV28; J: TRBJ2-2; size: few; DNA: TGTGCCAGCAGTTTACCCATTCTTGGGACCGGGGAGCTGTTTTTT; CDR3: CASSLPILGTGELFF
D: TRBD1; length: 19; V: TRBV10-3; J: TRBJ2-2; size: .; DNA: TGTGCCATCGGATCGGGACAGGGGGCGAAGAAGACGGGCGCCGGGGAGCTGTTTTTT; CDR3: CAIGSGQGAKKTGAGELFF
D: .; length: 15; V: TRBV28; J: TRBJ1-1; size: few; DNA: TGTGCCACCCTAGTGGGGGGCAGGGGAGGGTCTGAAGCTTTCTTT; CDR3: CATLVGGRGGSEAFF
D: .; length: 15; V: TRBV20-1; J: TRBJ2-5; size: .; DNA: TGCAGTGCTAGAGTCAAGGGGGGGGTCCAAGAGACCCAGTACTTC; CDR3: CSARVKGGVQETQYF
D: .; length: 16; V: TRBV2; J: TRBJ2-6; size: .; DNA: TGTGCCAGCATGGTGGGGCACAGCTCTGGGGCCAACGTCCTGACTTTC; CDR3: CASMVGHSSGANVLTF
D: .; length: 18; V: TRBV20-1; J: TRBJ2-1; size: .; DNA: TGCAGTGCTCATCCTTTCCCGGGACGGGGTGCAACCTACAATGAGCAGTTCTTC; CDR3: CSAHPFPGRGATYNEQFF
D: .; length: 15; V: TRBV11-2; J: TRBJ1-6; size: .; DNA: TGTGCCAGCAAAGACGTCCGCTCCTATAATTCACCCCTCCACTTT; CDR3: CASKDVRSYNSPLHF